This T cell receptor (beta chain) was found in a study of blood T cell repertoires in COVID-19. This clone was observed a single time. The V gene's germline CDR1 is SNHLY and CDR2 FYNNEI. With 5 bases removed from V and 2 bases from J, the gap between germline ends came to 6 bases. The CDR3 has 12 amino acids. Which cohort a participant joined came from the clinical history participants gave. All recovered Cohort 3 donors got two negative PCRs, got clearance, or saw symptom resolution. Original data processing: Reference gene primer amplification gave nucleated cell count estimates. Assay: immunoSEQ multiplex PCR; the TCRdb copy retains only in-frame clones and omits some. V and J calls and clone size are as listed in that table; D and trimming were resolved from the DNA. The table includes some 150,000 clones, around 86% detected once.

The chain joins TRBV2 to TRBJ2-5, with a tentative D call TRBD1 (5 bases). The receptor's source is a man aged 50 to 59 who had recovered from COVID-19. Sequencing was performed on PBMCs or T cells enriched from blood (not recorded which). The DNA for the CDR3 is TGTGCCAGCAGTCGACAGCAAGAGACCCAGTACTTC. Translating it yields CASSRQQETQYF. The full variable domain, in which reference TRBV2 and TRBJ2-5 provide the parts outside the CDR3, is EPEVTQTPSHQVTQMGQEVILRCVPISNHLYFYWYRQILGQKVEFLVSFYNNEISEKSEIFDDQFSVERPDGSNFTLKIRSTKLEDSAMYFCASSRQQETQYFGPGTRLLVL.